This TCR beta chain was captured by sequencing in a study of shared clonotypes between healthy human individuals. Germline CDR1 reads SGHRS; CDR2 reads YFSETQ. V was pared by 7 bases and J by 8 bases, with 22 bases between. The CDR3 totals 15 residues. Per sorted-subset replicate PCR, input was roughly 220 ng DNA, representing about 30,000 T cell genomes. Method: immunoSEQ multiplex PCR; TCRdb's copy keeps in-frame clones and lacks some. The sample lists millions of clones, 90% to 95% occurring once. Naive CD8 cells comprised CD45RO-negative, CCR7-positively selected cells, excluding terminally differentiated effector memory CD45RA+ cells.

Input material: naive CD8+ T cells from PBMCs. The chain has TRBV5-1 and TRBJ2-4; TRBD2 is a possible D gene (6 bases). This sequence was found in a man aged 18 to 29 in good health. Some clones in this sample may be carry-over from other donors' samples. The CDR3 sequence is CASSLEGDSGDIQYF. CDR3 nucleotide sequence: TGCGCCAGCTCCCTCGAGGGTGATAGCGGAGACATTCAGTACTTC.